This T cell receptor beta chain derives from a study of CD8 T cells in ankylosing spondylitis (dated by TCRdb to about 2017). Context from the whole study: To find TCR variants linked to disease, the study profiled T cell receptor beta repertoires in ankylosing spondylitis patients and healthy donors. Peripheral blood was sampled, and synovial fluid was additionally collected from ankylosing spondylitis patients. The full study cohort was made up of 25 to 30 ankylosing spondylitis patients and roughly 100 healthy donors.

The instrument given in TCRdb is Illumina HiSeq 2500. Quantitative 5'-RACE with molecular barcodes was used to prepare TCR beta libraries. The authors processed their data as follows. Disease-linked TCR variants were identified with a new computational method built on a probabilistic model of VDJ rearrangement. The public reads were quality trimmed at Q25 with fastp and then assembled into clones with MiXCR by TCRdb, keeping productive beta chains. Rows matching on CDR3 protein sequence are summarized as one entry with the most common DNA and genes. TCRdb's processing, not the study's, gives the V and J calls here. The sample yields roughly 350,000 distinct CDR3 sequences; approximately 8% were counted once. The ten largest clones add up to roughly 14% of the sample. General study outcomes and caveats: Some of the motif variants had been reported before in the synovial fluid and blood of reactive arthritis patients, a finding that suggests common disease-initiation mechanisms. Blood from ankylosing spondylitis patients appeared to be characterized by a TCR beta motif composed of under ten highly homologous amino acid variants. A CD8+ phenotype was shown by the disease-linked clones, which were found at relatively low frequencies in peripheral blood. According to the report, matched synovial fluid samples from ankylosing spondylitis patients were significantly enriched for the disease-linked clones.

This clonotype was observed a handful of times. What this receptor recognizes is not known. Qualities for individual bases were not recorded, and no much larger clone is one base off. For this chain, trimming is 3 bases at the V end and 10 bases at the J end, and the number of junction bases without a gene match is 14. There are 16 amino acids in the CDR3, from cysteine to phenylalanine inclusive. Kept here is only the CDR3 DNA, which spans 48 bases and is read in frame from base 1. Sequences KGHSH (CDR1) and LQKENI (CDR2) are obtained from the germline V gene. Source material: blood, either unsorted or a sorted T cell fraction (not recorded which). The chain links TRBV18 with TRBJ2-3; TRBD2 agrees with 9 junctional bases. This clonotype was sampled from a male donor with ankylosing spondylitis. The DNA reads as follows: TGTGCCAGCTCACCTCGTCTGGCGGGAGGGCCAGGAGCGCAGTATTTT. The encoded protein is CASSPRLAGGPGAQYF. The full variable domain, completed from the reference TRBV18 and TRBJ2-3 proteins outside the CDR3, reads NAGVMQNPRHLVRRRGQEARLRCSPMKGHSHVYWYRQLPEEGLKFMVYLQKENIIDESGMPKERFSAEFPKEGPSILRIQQVVRGDSAAYFCASSPRLAGGPGAQYFGPGTRLTVL.